The sequence of this TCR beta chain was determined in a study of cytomegalovirus exposure and HLA in healthy donors. Study background: Clustering assigned about 80% of the roughly 370 genotyped donors to the Caucasian-associated ancestry cluster. Study-level findings and limits: In the analysis, some V segments, TRBV6-2 and TRBV6-3 included, were excluded as indistinguishable. An analysis was carried out at a later point. It showed that HLA-associated TCR beta chains were more clonally expanded than equally common non-associated chains.

With regard to this clone: As yet, its antigen is unknown.

PCR amplification relied on 60 Vbeta primers (plus 13 Jbeta primers). Some clones are missing from TCRdb's copy, which holds only in-frame ones; the method was immunoSEQ multiplex PCR. Here the sample table reports 40,000 to 60,000 clones. The CDR3 sequence is 15 residues long. Germline V gene sequence: CDR1 SEHNR, CDR2 FQNEAQ (reference sequence). The trim removed 4 bases at V and 1 base at J, leaving 4 bases unmatched. Sequencing was performed on PBMCs. The chain combines TRBV7-9 with TRBJ2-3, with 8 bases identical to TRBD2. The source is a female donor in good health and CMV-seronegative. Written as DNA, the CDR3 is TGTGCCAGCAGCTCGACTAGCGCTCGCACAGATACGCAGTATTTT. Its translation: CASSSTSARTDTQYF.